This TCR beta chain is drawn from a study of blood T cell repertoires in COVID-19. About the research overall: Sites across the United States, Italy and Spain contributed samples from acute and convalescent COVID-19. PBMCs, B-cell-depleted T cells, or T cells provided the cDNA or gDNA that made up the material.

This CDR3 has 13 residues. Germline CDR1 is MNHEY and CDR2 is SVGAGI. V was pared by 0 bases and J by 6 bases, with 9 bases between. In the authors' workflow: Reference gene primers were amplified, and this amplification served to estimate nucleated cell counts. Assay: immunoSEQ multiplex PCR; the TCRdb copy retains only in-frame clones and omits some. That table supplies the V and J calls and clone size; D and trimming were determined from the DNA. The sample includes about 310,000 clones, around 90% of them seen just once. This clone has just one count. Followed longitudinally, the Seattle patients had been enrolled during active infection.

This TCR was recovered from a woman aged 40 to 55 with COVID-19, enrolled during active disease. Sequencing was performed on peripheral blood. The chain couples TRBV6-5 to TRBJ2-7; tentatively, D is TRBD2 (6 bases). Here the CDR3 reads CASSYSTRVEQYF. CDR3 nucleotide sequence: TGTGCCAGCAGTTACTCGACTAGGGTCGAGCAGTACTTC.